This TCR beta chain was captured by sequencing in a study of cytomegalovirus exposure and HLA in healthy donors. As for the study in general: The same platform was used for the 100 to 150 validation repertoires and the roughly 680 first-cohort repertoires, a later analysis reported.

With regard to this clone: Antigen: not known.

Data came from immunoSEQ multiplex PCR; TCRdb stores just in-frame clones and leaves some out. The data show 90,000 to 120,000 clones, nearly 97% seen once. This CDR3 comprises 14 residues. Germline lookup yields CDR1 SEHNR and CDR2 FQNEAQ (reference sequence). Between the trimmed V and J ends, which lost 5 bases and 7 bases, there was a span of 15 bases. Points from the study as a whole: Most TCR sequences were seen very rarely across donors, but some public TCRs occurred in many. First-cohort TCR clusters were later found to tend to co-occur in the roughly 130 validation repertoires.

The gene calls are TRBV7-9 and TRBJ2-1; D gene unclear. The sample comprised PBMCs. The clonotype originates from a woman under 30 in good health and CMV-seronegative. The CDR3 region has the DNA TGTGCCAGCAGCCCACGATGGAGCCCTAATGAGCAGTTCTTC. It encodes CASSPRWSPNEQFF.